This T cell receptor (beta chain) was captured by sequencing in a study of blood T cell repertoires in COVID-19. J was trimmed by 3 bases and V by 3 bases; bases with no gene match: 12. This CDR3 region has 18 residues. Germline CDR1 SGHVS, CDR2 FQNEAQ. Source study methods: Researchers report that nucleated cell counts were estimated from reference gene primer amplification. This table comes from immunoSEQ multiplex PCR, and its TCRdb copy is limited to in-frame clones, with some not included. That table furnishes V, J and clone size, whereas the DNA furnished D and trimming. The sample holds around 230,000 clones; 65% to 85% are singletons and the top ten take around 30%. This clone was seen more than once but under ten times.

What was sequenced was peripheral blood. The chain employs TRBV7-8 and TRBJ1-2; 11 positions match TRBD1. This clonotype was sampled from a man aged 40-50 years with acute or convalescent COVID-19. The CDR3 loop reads CASSLDQIGQGAHYGYTF. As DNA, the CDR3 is TGTGCCAGCAGCTTGGATCAAATTGGACAGGGGGCTCACTATGGCTACACCTTC.